The rows below give T cell receptor beta chains drawn from one sample of a study of shared clonotypes between healthy human individuals. The table came from immunoSEQ multiplex PCR; TCRdb's copy has only in-frame clones and leaves some out. In the table there are roughly 2.2 million clones, approximately 93% of which are singletons. Source material: naive CD4+ T cells from PBMCs. All receptors derive from a man aged 18 to 29 in good health. Some clones in this sample may be carry-over from other donors' samples. Each CDR3 is given with its conserved first and last residue. The order of the fields is clone size, CDR3 length, J gene, V gene, D gene, CDR3 protein, CDR3 DNA. A D gene is named only where the DNA matches it firmly. Not every row has a clone size; where given, it reads once, few, many or a size class.

>-|13|TRBJ1-1|TRBV10-3|-
CAISGQGNTEAFF
TGTGCCATCAGTGGCCAGGGGAACACTGAAGCTTTCTTT
>-|14|TRBJ2-4|TRBV14|-
CASSQQATGNIQYF
TGTGCCAGCAGCCAGCAGGCTACGGGGAACATTCAGTACTTC
>once|12|TRBJ1-5|TRBV27|-
CASSFLNQPQHF
TGTGCCAGCAGTTTTCTTAATCAGCCCCAGCATTTT
>once|16|TRBJ2-3|TRBV6-5|TRBD2
CASSYLGGVRPHTQYF
TGTGCCAGCAGTTACCTGGGGGGGGTCAGGCCCCATACGCAGTATTTT
>-|14|TRBJ1-3|TRBV30|-
CAWSSDEAGNTIYF
TGTGCCTGGAGTTCAGACGAGGCTGGAAACACCATATATTTT
>few|17|TRBJ2-7|TRBV5-1|-
CASSLAFTQGGSYEQYF
TGCGCCAGCAGCTTGGCCTTTACACAGGGAGGCTCCTACGAGCAGTACTTC
>-|15|TRBJ2-3|TRBV7-9|TRBD1
CASSLIDRGTDTQYF
TGTGCCAGCAGCTTAATAGACAGGGGTACGGATACGCAGTATTTT
>-|13|TRBJ2-5|TRBV11-2|-
CASSPGLQETQYF
TGTGCCAGCAGCCCAGGACTGCAAGAGACCCAGTACTTC
>-|15|TRBJ2-5|TRBV7-2|-
CASTLRGGPRETQYF
TGTGCCAGCACCCTCCGAGGGGGTCCGCGAGAGACCCAGTACTTC
>-|17|TRBJ1-1|TRBV28|-
CASSSNREGWGWTEAFF
TGTGCCAGCAGTTCAAACAGGGAAGGGTGGGGATGGACTGAAGCTTTCTTT
>-|14|TRBJ2-7|TRBV5-1|-
CASSLWTGAYEQYF
TGCGCCAGCAGCTTATGGACCGGTGCCTACGAGCAGTACTTC
>-|16|TRBJ2-2|TRBV18|TRBD1
CASSEHRGLDTGELFF
TGTGCCAGCTCAGAGCACAGGGGGCTGGACACCGGGGAGCTGTTTTTT
>-|12|TRBJ2-5|TRBV30|TRBD1
CAWAKGAETQYF
TGTGCCTGGGCGAAGGGGGCAGAGACCCAGTACTTC
>-|14|TRBJ1-2|TRBV5-8|TRBD1
CASSATGLNYGYTF
TGTGCCAGCAGCGCGACAGGGTTGAACTATGGCTACACCTTC
>-|15|TRBJ2-1|TRBV7-8|-
CASSLGGTIYNEQFF
TGTGCCAGCAGCCTAGGCGGGACCATCTACAATGAGCAGTTCTTC
>-|12|TRBJ2-1|TRBV18|-
CASSPGRLEQFF
TGTGCCAGCTCACCCGGGCGCCTTGAGCAGTTCTTC
>-|17|TRBJ1-2|TRBV4-2|-
CASSQEVYRAANYGYTF
TGTGCCAGCAGCCAAGAAGTTTACAGGGCAGCTAACTATGGCTACACCTTC